Described below is a single T cell receptor beta chain sequence and its context. The CDR3 is 16 amino acids. V gave up 6 bases and J gave up 2 bases; unmatched junction bases: 9. Germline CDR1 is WNHNN and CDR2 is SYGVQD (reference sequence). This sample was taken from a study of T cell changes during pregnancy in multiple sclerosis. The assay was immunoSEQ multiplex PCR, and TCRdb's table has in-frame clones only and misses some. Of some 44,000 clones in the sample, 70% to 90% are singletons; the top ten hold roughly 0.87%. This clonotype was obtained from a female donor with multiple sclerosis, enrolled in a pregnancy study. The starting material was CD4+ T cells from peripheral blood mononuclear cells, obtained after pregnancy. The V and J genes are TRBV10-1 and TRBJ2-3; 9 nucleotides line up with TRBD1. CDR3 bases: TGCGCCAGCAGCCCCGGGACAGGGATCATCACAGATACGCAGTATTTT. Translated, it gives CASSPGTGIITDTQYF.